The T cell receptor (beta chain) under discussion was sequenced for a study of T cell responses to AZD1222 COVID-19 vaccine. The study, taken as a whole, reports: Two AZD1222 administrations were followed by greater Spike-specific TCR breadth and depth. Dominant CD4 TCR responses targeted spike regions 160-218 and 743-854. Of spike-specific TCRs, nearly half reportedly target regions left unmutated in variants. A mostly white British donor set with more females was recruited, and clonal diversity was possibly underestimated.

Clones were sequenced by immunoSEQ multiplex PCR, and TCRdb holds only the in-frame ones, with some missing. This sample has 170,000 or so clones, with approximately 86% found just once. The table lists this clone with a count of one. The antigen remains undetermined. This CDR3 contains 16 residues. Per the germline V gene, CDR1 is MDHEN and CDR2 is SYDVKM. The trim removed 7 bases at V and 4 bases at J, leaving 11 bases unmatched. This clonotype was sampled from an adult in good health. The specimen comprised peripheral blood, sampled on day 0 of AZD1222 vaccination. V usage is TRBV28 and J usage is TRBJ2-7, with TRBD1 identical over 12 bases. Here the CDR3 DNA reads TGTGCCAGCACTATAACCGGGGACAGGGGGCTGTACGAGCAGTACTTC. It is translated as CASTITGDRGLYEQYF. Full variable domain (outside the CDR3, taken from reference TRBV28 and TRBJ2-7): DVKVTQSSRYLVKRTGEKVFLECVQDMDHENMFWYRQDPGLGLRLIYFSYDVKMKEKGDIPEGYSVSREKKERFSLILESASTNQTSMYLCASTITGDRGLYEQYFGPGTRLTVT.